Presented here are 11 T cell receptor beta chains from one specimen sequenced in a study of T cell clonality in common variable immunodeficiency. Using immunoSEQ multiplex PCR, the repertoire was profiled, and TCRdb retains in-frame clones only, with some absent. This sample has around 50,000 clones, each found more than once. The sample comprised peripheral blood mononuclear cells. These receptors were taken from a person between 18 and 69 years old in good health.

This clone was counted at least ten times. The read gets to within 3 residues of the CDR3 end, and the germline J gene fills in the rest. The chain uses TRBV10-1 and TRBJ2-7, with 8 bases aligning to TRBD1. CDR3 length: 13 amino acids. J gave up 5 bases and V 3 bases, and 3 bases lay outside the gene matches. The germline V gene encodes CDR1 WNHNN and CDR2 SYGVQD (reference sequence). CDR3 residues: CASSDEQGDEQYF. CDR3 DNA (partial): TGCGCCAGCAGTGATGAACAGGGGGACGAG.

This clone was seen many times. The CDR3 goes on 3 residues after the read ends, and that part is filled in from the germline J gene. The rearrangement links TRBV7-2 to TRBJ2-3; 8 bases line up with TRBD2. CDR1 is SGHTA, CDR2 FQGNSA, per germline. The CDR3 is 15 residues long. V shed 5 bases, J shed 3 bases, and the junction held 7 bases outside the gene matches. The sequenced part of the CDR3 DNA is TGTGCCAGCAGCCCCCAGAGCGGGAGAACAGATACG. Translated, it gives CASSPQSGRTDT. In full, the CDR3 reads CASSPQSGRTDTQYF.

Remarks on this clone: The CDR3 is cut off 3 residues early in the read; its end comes from the germline J gene. The chain recombines TRBV7-2 with TRBJ2-4, with 7 bases lining up with TRBD1. Germline loops: CDR1 SGHTA, CDR2 FQGNSA. This CDR3 is 12 amino acids long. The DNA read from the CDR3 is TGTGCCAGCAAATCGACAGGGTCGGGT. Translation gives CASKSTGSG. The entire CDR3 is CASKSTGSGQYF. Using reference TRBV7-2 and TRBJ2-4 for the parts outside the CDR3, the full variable domain is GAGVSQSPSNKVTEKGKDVELRCDPISGHTALYWYRQSLGQGLEFLIYFQGNSAPDKSGLPSDRFSAERTGGSVSTLTIQRTQQEDSAVYLCASKSTGSGQYFGAGTRLSVL.

This clone was seen ten or more times. The CDR3 end is not reached by the read, which stops 3 residues before it; the germline J gene fills it in. The chain has TRBV18 and TRBJ1-6, with D possibly matching TRBD1 (5 bases). The V gene's germline CDR1 is KGHSH and CDR2 LQKENI. The germline V and J ends were trimmed by 2 bases and 9 bases, with 11 bases remaining between them. This CDR3 comprises 14 residues. CDR3 sequence reads: CASSPGGERSPLHF. The sequenced CDR3 bases are TGTGCCAGCTCACCAGGAGGGGAGCGTTCACCC.

This clone was found many times. The CDR3 extends 3 residues past the end of the read, so its final part is completed from the germline J gene. This chain links TRBV4-2 with TRBJ2-5; TRBD2 matches 10 bases. Germline lookup yields CDR1 LGHNA and CDR2 YNFKEQ. V lost 4 bases to trimming and J lost 5 bases; unmatched junction nucleotides: 22. The CDR3 loop spans 20 amino acids. This CDR3 reads CASSLSLAGVDREFGETQYF. CDR3 DNA, as far as it was read: TGTGCCAGCAGCCTCTCCCTAGCGGGAGTTGATAGGGAGTTTGGTGAGACC.

Ten or more counts support this clone. Read sequence stops 3 residues before the CDR3 end, and the germline J gene provides the missing end. The V gene is TRBV11-2, the J gene TRBJ2-5; D not resolved. Trimming took 5 bases from V and 5 from J, leaving 15 bases between them. CDR3 length equals 14 residues. Germline V gene lookup returns CDR1 SGHAT and CDR2 FQNNGV. The chain's CDR3 is CASSANLGSETQYF. The CDR3 bases that were read are TGTGCCAGCAGCGCAAATCTAGGTTCGGAGACC. The full variable domain, rest sourced from reference TRBV11-2 and TRBJ2-5, is EAGVAQSPRYKIIEKRQSVAFWCNPISGHATLYWYQQILGQGPKLLIQFQNNGVVDDSQLPKDRFSAERLKGVDSTLKIQPAKLEDSAVYLCASSANLGSETQYFGPGTRLLVL.

At least ten counts were recorded for this clone. The read ends 3 residues early relative to the CDR3; the germline J gene fills the gap. V usage is TRBV7-3 and J usage is TRBJ2-2; TRBD2 matches 9 bases. This CDR3 comprises 15 residues. The germline gives CDR1 SGHTA, CDR2 FQGTGA. V shed 7 bases and J 1 base; nucleotides not matched to a gene: 4. The part of the CDR3 DNA that was read is TGTGCCAGCACTAGTAGCGGGGGGAACACCGGGGAG. This codes for CASTSSGGNTGE. Given in full, the CDR3 is CASTSSGGNTGELFF.

A word on this clone: One end of the junction is discordant with germline, which a read error may explain. The missing CDR3 end, 3 residues past where the read stops, is filled in from the germline J gene. The gene calls are TRBV7-7 and TRBJ1-2, with D perhaps matching TRBD1 (5 bases). The V gene's germline CDR1 is SSHAT and CDR2 FNYEAQ (reference sequence). The CDR3 sequence is 16 residues long. The CDR3 here is CASSPGPRGVTDTYTF. Incomplete CDR3 DNA: TGTGCTAGCAGCCCAGGGCCCCGCGGTGTCACAGATACC.

This clone was recorded at least ten times. The sequenced fragment ends 3 residues before the CDR3 boundary, so the rest is inferred from the germline J gene. This rearrangement joins TRBV7-6 to TRBJ2-3, with 7 bases fitting TRBD1. The germline V gene has CDR1 SGHVS and CDR2 FNYEAQ. The CDR3 is 16 amino acids. V trimming: 8 bases; J trimming: 3 bases; junction bases outside the gene matches: 14. The CDR3 protein is CASSPRQGRGTDTQYF. CDR3 DNA, as far as it was read: TGTGCCAGCTCCCCCCGACAGGGTCGGGGTACAGATACG. The full variable domain, completed using reference TRBV7-6 and TRBJ2-3, is GAGVSQSPRYKVTKRGQDVALRCDPISGHVSLYWYRQALGQGPEFLTYFNYEAQQDKSGLPNDRFSAERPEGSISTLTIQRTEQRDSAMYRCASSPRQGRGTDTQYFGPGTRLTVL.

At least ten counts were recorded for this clone. The read ends 3 residues before the CDR3 terminus; that terminus is restored from the germline J gene. This chain joins TRBV19 and TRBJ1-4; D gene uncertain. Germline V CDR1 and CDR2: LNHDA, SQIVND (reference sequence). V was clipped by 9 bases and J by 8 bases, with 13 bases between them. The CDR3 has 12 residues. Incomplete CDR3 DNA: TGTGCCAGACCACTTCCCCACGAAAAA. It is translated as CARPLPHEK. In full, the CDR3 reads CARPLPHEKLFF. Filled out from reference TRBV19 and TRBJ1-4, the complete variable domain reads DGGITQSPKYLFRKEGQNVTLSCEQNLNHDAMYWYRQDPGQGLRLIYYSQIVNDFQKGDIAEGYSVSREKKESFPLTVTSAQKNPTAFYLCARPLPHEKLFFGSGTQLSVL.

There are a few counts of this clone. The read ends 3 residues shy of where the CDR3 ends; the end is completed using the germline J gene. V and J are TRBV7-9 and TRBJ1-2, with D uncertain. This CDR3 has 14 amino acids. CDR1 and CDR2 from the germline V gene are SEHNR and FQNEAQ (reference sequence). CDR3 amino acids: CASNSGLAPYDYTF. CDR3 DNA (partial): TGTGCCAGCAACTCAGGACTCGCCCCCTACGAC.